These 5 T cell receptor beta chains share one sample of origin, sequenced in a study of T-cell reconstitution after alpha-beta-depleted transplantation in children (TCRdb year 2016). The method behind the library was PCR. TCRdb lists the instrument as Illumina HiSeq 2500. To normalize quantification of the TCRbeta repertoire, the TCR libraries were built with molecular barcoding that relied on unique molecular identifiers. The raw public data were reprocessed by TCRdb itself: fastp quality trimming at Q25, MiXCR clonotype calling, in-frame beta chains only. Identical CDR3 proteins give one entry, which carries the most common genes and DNA. This sample has about 640,000 distinct CDR3 sequences in its table, and 13% of those were observed once. The ten largest clones represent approximately 2% of the sample. The treatment or condition label corresponds to: allogeneic hematopoietic cell transplantation with graft depleted of TCRalphabeta T cells and CD19 B cells.

This sample comprised PBMCs, mostly from graft donor cells, obtained 360 days after TCRalphabeta/CD19-depleted stem cell transplant. These receptors were taken from a male patient younger than 18 who had a stem cell transplant for acute myeloid leukemia, so the T cells may come from the graft donor.

The sample holds a few counts of this clonotype. V is TRBV7-2 and J is TRBJ2-5; 7 nucleotides align to TRBD2. There are 14 residues in the CDR3. The germline V gene has CDR1 SGHTA and CDR2 FQGNSA. The V and J ends lost 2 bases and 2 bases, in that order; junction bases with no gene match: 2. CDR3 bases: TGTGCCAGCAGCTTATGGCGGGGGCAAGAGACCCAGTACTTC. Its translation is CASSLWRGQETQYF.

The table lists this clonotype with a few counts. The chain links TRBV10-3 to TRBJ1-1; D might be TRBD1 (5 bases). Trimming stripped 8 bases from V and 7 bases from J, with 17 bases between. CDR3 length: 13 residues. Germline-derived CDR1 and CDR2 are ENHRY and SYGVKD. CDR3 residues: CAIGGTVGVEAFF. The CDR3 nucleotides are TGTGCCATCGGGGGTACAGTGGGGGTTGAAGCTTTCTTT.

This clonotype was counted ten times or more. CDR3 loop: CASSLETDPQGETQYF. The CDR3 DNA is TGTGCCAGCTCACTAGAGACAGACCCCCAAGGAGAGACCCAGTACTTC. J is TRBJ2-5 and V is TRBV18; possible D gene TRBD1, 5 bases. Trimming cost V 4 bases and J 4 bases, with 19 bases left between them. Germline loops: CDR1 KGHSH, CDR2 LQKENI. The CDR3 runs 16 residues.

This clonotype was detected a few times. The chain carries TRBV3-1 and TRBJ2-3; 7 nucleotides agree with TRBD1. Germline V gene lookup returns CDR1 LGHDT and CDR2 YNNKEL (reference sequence). V shed 3 bases and J 0 bases; nucleotides not matched to a gene: 12. The CDR3 runs 18 residues. This CDR3 is CASSHRAMGQRSTDTQYF. CDR3 DNA: TGTGCCAGCAGCCATAGAGCGATGGGACAGAGGAGCACAGATACGCAGTATTTT.

This clonotype was recorded a few times. This chain uses TRBV29-1 with TRBJ2-3, with D unclear. The V end lost 7 bases, the J end lost 4 bases, and 9 bases lay between the germline ends. CDR1 SQVTM and CDR2 ANQGSEA come from the germline V gene. CDR3 size: 11 residues. The CDR3: CSGRGADTQYF. CDR3 sequence (DNA): TGCAGCGGCCGTGGGGCAGATACGCAGTATTTT.